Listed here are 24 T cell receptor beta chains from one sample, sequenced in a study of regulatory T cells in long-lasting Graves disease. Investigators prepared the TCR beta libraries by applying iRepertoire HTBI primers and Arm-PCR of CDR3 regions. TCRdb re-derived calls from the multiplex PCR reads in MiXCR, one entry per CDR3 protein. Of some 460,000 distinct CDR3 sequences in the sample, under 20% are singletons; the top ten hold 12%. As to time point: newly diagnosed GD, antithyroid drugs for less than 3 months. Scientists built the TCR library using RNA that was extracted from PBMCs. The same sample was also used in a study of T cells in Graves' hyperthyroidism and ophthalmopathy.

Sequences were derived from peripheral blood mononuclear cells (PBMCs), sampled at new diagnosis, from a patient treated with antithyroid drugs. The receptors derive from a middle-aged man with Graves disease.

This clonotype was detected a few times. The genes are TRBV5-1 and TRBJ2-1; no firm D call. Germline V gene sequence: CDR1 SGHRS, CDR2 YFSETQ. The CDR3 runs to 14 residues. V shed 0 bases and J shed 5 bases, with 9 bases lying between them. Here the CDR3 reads CASSLVASNNEQFF. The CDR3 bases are TGCGCCAGCAGCTTGGTGGCGTCTAACAATGAGCAGTTCTTC.

In DNA, the CDR3 is TGTGCCAGCAGTTACTCAGAAGCTTTCTTT. Its translation: CASSYSEAFF. The V call is TRBV6-5, the J call TRBJ1-1; no clear D. The CDR3 is made up of 10 amino acids. Germline CDR1 and CDR2: MNHEY and SVGAGI. V gave up 0 bases and J gave up 8 bases, with 1 base separating them.

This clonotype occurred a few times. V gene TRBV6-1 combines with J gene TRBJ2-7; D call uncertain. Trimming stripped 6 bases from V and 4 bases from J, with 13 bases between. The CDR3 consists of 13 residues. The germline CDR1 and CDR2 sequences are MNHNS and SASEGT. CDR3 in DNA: TGTGCCAGCAGGGTGCCCGCGATATACGAGCAGTACTTC. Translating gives CASRVPAIYEQYF.

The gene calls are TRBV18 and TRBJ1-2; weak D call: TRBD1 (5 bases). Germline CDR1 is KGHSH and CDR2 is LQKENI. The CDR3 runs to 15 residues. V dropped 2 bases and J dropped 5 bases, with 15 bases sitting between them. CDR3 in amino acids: CASSPTRQGDYGYTF. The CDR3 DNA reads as TGTGCCAGCTCACCAACTAGACAAGGGGATTATGGCTACACCTTC.

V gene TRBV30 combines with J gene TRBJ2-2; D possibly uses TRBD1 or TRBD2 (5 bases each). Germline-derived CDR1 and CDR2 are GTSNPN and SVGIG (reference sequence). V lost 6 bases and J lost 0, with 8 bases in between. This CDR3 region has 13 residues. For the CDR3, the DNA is TGTGCCTGCTGGGGACCGAACACCGGGGAGCTGTTTTTT. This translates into CACWGPNTGELFF.

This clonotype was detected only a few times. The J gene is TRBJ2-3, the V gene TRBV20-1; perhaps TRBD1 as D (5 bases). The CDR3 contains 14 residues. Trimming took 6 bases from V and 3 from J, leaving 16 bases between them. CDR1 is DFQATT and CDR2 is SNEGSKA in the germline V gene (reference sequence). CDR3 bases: TGCAGTGCGGAAGACAGAGTAGTAACAGATACGCAGTATTTT. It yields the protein CSAEDRVVTDTQYF.

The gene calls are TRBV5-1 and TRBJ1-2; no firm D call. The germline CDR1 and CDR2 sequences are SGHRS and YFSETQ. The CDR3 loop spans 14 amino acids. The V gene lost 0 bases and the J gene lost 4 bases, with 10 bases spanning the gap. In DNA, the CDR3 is TGCGCCAGCAGCTTGGAACAGATCGCCTATGGCTACACCTTC. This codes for CASSLEQIAYGYTF. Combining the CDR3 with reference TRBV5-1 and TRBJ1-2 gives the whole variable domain KAGVTQTPRYLIKTRGQQVTLSCSPISGHRSVSWYQQTPGQGLQFLFEYFSETQRNKGNFPGRFSGRQFSNSRSEMNVSTLELGDSALYLCASSLEQIAYGYTFGSGTRLTVV.

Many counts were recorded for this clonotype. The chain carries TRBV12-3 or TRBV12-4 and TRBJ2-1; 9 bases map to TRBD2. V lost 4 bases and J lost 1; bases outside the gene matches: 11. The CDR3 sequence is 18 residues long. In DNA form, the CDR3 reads TGTGCCAGCAGTTCCAGGGGGAGAACTAGCGGGTCCTACAATGAGCAGTTCTTC. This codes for CASSSRGRTSGSYNEQFF.

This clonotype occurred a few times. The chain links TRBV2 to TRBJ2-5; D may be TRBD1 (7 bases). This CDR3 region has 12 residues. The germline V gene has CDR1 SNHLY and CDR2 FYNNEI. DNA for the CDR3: TGTGGCGGGACAGAGGACCGGGGGACCCAGTACTTC. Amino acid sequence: CGGTEDRGTQYF. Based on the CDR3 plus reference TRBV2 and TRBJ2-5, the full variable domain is EPEVTQTPSHQVTQMGQEVILRCVPISNHLYFYWYRQILGQKVEFLVSFYNNEISEKSEIFDDQFSVERPDGSNFTLKIRSTKLEDSAMYFCGGTEDRGTQYFGPGTRLLVL.

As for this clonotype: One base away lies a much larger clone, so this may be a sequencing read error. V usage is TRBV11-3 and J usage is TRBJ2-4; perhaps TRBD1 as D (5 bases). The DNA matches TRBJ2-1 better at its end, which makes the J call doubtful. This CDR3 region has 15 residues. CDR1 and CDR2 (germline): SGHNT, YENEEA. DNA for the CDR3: TGTGCCAGCAGCTTAGCTAGTGGGGCGAATTATGGGCAGTTCTTC. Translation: CASSLASGANYGQFF.

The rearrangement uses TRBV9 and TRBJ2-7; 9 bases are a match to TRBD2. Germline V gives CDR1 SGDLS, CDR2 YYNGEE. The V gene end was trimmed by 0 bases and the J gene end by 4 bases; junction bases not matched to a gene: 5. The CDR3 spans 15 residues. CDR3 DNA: TGTGCCAGCAGCGTAGAGGCGGGAGGGCCATACGAGCAGTACTTC. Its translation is CASSVEAGGPYEQYF.

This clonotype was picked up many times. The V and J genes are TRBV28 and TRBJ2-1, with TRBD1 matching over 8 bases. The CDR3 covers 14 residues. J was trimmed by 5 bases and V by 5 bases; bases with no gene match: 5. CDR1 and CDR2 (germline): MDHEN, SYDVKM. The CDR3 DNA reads TGTGCCAGCAGTGTCGGGACAGGTAACAATGAGCAGTTCTTC. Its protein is CASSVGTGNNEQFF.

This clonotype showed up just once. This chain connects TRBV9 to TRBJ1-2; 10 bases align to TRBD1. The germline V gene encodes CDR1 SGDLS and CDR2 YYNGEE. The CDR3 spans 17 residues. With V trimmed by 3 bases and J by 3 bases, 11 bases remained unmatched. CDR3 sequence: CASSARPGQGIYYGYTF. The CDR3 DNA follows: TGTGCCAGCAGCGCAAGGCCGGGACAGGGGATTTACTATGGCTACACCTTC.

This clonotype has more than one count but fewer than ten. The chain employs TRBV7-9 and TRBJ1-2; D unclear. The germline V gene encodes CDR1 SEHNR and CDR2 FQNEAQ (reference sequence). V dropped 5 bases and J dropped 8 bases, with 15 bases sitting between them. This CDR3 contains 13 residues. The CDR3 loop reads CASSAGPVGGYTF. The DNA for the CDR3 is TGTGCCAGCAGCGCAGGCCCGGTTGGGGGCTACACCTTC.

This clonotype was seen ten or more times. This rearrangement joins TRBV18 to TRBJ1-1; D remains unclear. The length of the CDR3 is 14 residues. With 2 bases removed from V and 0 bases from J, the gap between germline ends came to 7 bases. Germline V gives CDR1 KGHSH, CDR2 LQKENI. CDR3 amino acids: CASSPLEMNTEAFF. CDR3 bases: TGTGCCAGCTCACCATTGGAGATGAACACTGAAGCTTTCTTT.

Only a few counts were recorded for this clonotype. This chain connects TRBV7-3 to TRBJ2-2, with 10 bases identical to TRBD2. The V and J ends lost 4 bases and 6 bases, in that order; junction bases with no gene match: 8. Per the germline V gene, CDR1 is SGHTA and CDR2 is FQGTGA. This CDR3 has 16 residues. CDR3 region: CASSSALAGAPGELFF. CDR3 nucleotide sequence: TGTGCCAGCAGCTCGGCTCTAGCGGGAGCCCCCGGGGAGCTGTTTTTT.

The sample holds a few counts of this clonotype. In nucleotides, the CDR3 is TGTGCCACCAGTGATCCCGCCGGACAGGGAAATGAGCAGTTCTTC. Protein: CATSDPAGQGNEQFF. The rearrangement links TRBV24-1 to TRBJ2-1; 8 bases align to TRBD1. The germline CDR1 and CDR2 sequences are KGHDR and SFDVKD. The CDR3 sequence is 15 residues long. V lost 3 bases to trimming and J lost 7 bases; unmatched junction nucleotides: 7.

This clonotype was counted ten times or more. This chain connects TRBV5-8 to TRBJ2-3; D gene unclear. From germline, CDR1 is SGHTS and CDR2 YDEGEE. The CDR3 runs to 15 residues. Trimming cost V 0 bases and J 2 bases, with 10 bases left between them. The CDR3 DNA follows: TGTGCCAGCAGCTTGGGAAGGTACCCCACAGATACGCAGTATTTT. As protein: CASSLGRYPTDTQYF. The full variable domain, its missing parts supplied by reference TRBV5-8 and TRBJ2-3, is EAGVTQSPTHLIKTRGQQATLRCSPISGHTSVYWYQQALGLGLQFLLWYDEGEERNRGNFPPRFSGRQFPNYSSELNVNALELEDSALYLCASSLGRYPTDTQYFGPGTRLTVL.

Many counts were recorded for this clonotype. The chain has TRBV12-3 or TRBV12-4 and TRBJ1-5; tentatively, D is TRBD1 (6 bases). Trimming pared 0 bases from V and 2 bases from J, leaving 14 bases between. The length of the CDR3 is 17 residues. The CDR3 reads CASSLAREGGRNQPQHF. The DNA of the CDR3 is TGTGCCAGCAGTTTAGCGCGGGAGGGGGGTCGCAATCAGCCCCAGCATTTT.

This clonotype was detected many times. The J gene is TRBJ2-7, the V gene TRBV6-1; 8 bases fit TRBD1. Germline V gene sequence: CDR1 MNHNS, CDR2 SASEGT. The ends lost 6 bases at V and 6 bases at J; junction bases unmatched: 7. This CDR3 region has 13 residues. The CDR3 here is CASRDRGAGEQYF. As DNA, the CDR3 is TGTGCCAGCAGAGACAGGGGAGCGGGCGAGCAGTACTTC.

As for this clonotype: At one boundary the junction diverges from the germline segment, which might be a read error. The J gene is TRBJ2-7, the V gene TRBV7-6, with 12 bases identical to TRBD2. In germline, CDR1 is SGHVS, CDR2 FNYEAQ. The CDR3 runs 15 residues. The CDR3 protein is CAGSLASGRAYKQYF. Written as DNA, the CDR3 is TGTGCCGGCAGCTTGGCTAGCGGGAGGGCCTACAAGCAGTACTTC.

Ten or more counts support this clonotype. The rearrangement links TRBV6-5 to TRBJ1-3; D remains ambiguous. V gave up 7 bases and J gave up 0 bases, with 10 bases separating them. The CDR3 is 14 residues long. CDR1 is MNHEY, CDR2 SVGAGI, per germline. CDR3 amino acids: CASKLHGSGNTIYF. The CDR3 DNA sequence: TGTGCCAGCAAGTTACACGGCTCTGGAAACACCATATATTTT.

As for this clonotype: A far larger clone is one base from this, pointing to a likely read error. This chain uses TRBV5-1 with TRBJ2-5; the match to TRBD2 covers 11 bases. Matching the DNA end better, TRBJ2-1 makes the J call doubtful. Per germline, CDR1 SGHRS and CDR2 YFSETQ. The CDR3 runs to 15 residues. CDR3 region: CASSSTSGSTNEQFF. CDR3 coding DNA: TGCGCCAGCAGCTCTACTAGCGGGAGTACGAATGAGCAGTTCTTC.

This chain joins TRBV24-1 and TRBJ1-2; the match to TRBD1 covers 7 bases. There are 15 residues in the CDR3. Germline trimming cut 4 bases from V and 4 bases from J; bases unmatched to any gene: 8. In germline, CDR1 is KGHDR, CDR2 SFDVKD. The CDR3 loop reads CATSDDRVGLYGYTF. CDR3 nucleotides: TGTGCCACCAGTGACGACAGGGTGGGCCTCTATGGCTACACCTTC.